The rows below give T cell receptor beta chains drawn from one sample of a study of blood T cell repertoires in COVID-19. Some clones are missing from TCRdb's copy, which holds only in-frame ones; the method was immunoSEQ multiplex PCR. The sample includes approximately 70,000 clones, approximately 88% seen only once; the top ten take 2.5% to 3%. The material sequenced was peripheral blood. The receptors here all came from an older man with active or convalescent COVID-19. The CDR3 runs from the conserved cysteine through the conserved F or W. Each record gives: V gene, D gene, J gene, clone size, CDR3 length, CDR3 protein, CDR3 DNA. The D gene is left open where the match is weak. Clone size appears in some rows only: once, few, many, or a class for an expanded clone.

V gene: TRBV28
D gene: TRBD1
J gene: TRBJ1-6
clone size: few
CDR3 length: 15
CDR3 protein: CASRPPGQGNSPLHF
CDR3 DNA: TGTGCCAGCAGACCCCCGGGACAGGGGAATTCACCCCTCCACTTT

V gene: TRBV5-6
D gene: .
J gene: TRBJ1-1
clone size: .
CDR3 length: 13
CDR3 protein: CASSLLTRDHAFF
CDR3 DNA: TGTGCCAGCAGCTTGCTGACTAGGGATCATGCTTTCTTT

V gene: TRBV7-9
D gene: .
J gene: TRBJ1-2
clone size: .
CDR3 length: 14
CDR3 protein: CASSLAGGPYGYTF
CDR3 DNA: TGTGCCAGCAGCTTAGCAGGAGGCCCCTATGGCTACACCTTC

V gene: TRBV5-5
D gene: TRBD1
J gene: TRBJ2-1
clone size: .
CDR3 length: 19
CDR3 protein: CASSPPPGQGPSSYNEQFF
CDR3 DNA: TGTGCCAGCAGCCCCCCACCGGGACAGGGGCCGAGCTCCTACAATGAGCAGTTCTTC

V gene: TRBV19
D gene: .
J gene: TRBJ1-2
clone size: .
CDR3 length: 14
CDR3 protein: CASTPGGMIYGYTF
CDR3 DNA: TGTGCCAGTACCCCCGGGGGAATGATCTATGGCTACACCTTC

V gene: TRBV19
D gene: .
J gene: TRBJ2-7
clone size: .
CDR3 length: 15
CDR3 protein: CASSGRQGLFYEQYF
CDR3 DNA: TGTGCCAGTAGTGGGAGGCAGGGCTTGTTCTACGAGCAGTACTTC

V gene: TRBV7-9
D gene: .
J gene: TRBJ1-4
clone size: .
CDR3 length: 15
CDR3 protein: CASSLTLSTNEKLFF
CDR3 DNA: TGTGCCAGCAGCTTAACTTTAAGCACTAATGAAAAACTGTTTTTT

V gene: TRBV29-1
D gene: .
J gene: TRBJ2-5
clone size: .
CDR3 length: 11
CDR3 protein: CSVEGEATQYF
CDR3 DNA: TGCAGCGTTGAGGGGGAGGCGACCCAGTACTTC

V gene: TRBV7-2
D gene: TRBD1
J gene: TRBJ2-1
clone size: .
CDR3 length: 14
CDR3 protein: CASSPSPTGGELFF
CDR3 DNA: TGTGCCAGCAGCCCGTCCCCGACAGGGGGAGAGTTGTTCTTC

V gene: TRBV10-3
D gene: .
J gene: TRBJ2-1
clone size: .
CDR3 length: 13
CDR3 protein: CAISETVYNEQFF
CDR3 DNA: TGTGCCATCAGCGAGACAGTGTACAATGAGCAGTTCTTC

V gene: TRBV7-7
D gene: TRBD1
J gene: TRBJ2-7
clone size: few
CDR3 length: 15
CDR3 protein: CASSLGDRGIYEQYF
CDR3 DNA: TGTGCTAGCAGCTTAGGGGACAGGGGAATTTACGAGCAGTACTTC

V gene: TRBV15
D gene: TRBD1
J gene: TRBJ2-5
clone size: .
CDR3 length: 15
CDR3 protein: CATHVGDRAQETQYF
CDR3 DNA: TGTGCCACCCACGTGGGGGACAGGGCGCAAGAGACCCAGTACTTC

V gene: TRBV2
D gene: .
J gene: TRBJ2-1
clone size: .
CDR3 length: 13
CDR3 protein: CASSRQRYNEQFF
CDR3 DNA: TGTGCCAGCAGTCGACAGCGTTACAATGAGCAGTTCTTC

V gene: TRBV27
D gene: TRBD1
J gene: TRBJ1-5
clone size: .
CDR3 length: 14
CDR3 protein: CASSRQGGNQPQHF
CDR3 DNA: TGTGCCAGCAGTCGACAGGGAGGCAATCAGCCCCAGCATTTT

V gene: TRBV29-1
D gene: TRBD1
J gene: TRBJ1-2
clone size: .
CDR3 length: 17
CDR3 protein: CSVRTPGTGGASRGYTF
CDR3 DNA: TGCAGCGTCCGGACCCCCGGGACAGGGGGCGCGTCTAGGGGCTACACCTTC

V gene: TRBV28
D gene: .
J gene: TRBJ2-2
clone size: .
CDR3 length: 15
CDR3 protein: CASFPGTWNTGELFF
CDR3 DNA: TGTGCCAGCTTCCCCGGGACTTGGAACACCGGGGAGCTGTTTTTT

V gene: TRBV7-2
D gene: TRBD1
J gene: TRBJ1-5
clone size: .
CDR3 length: 16
CDR3 protein: CASSQPGTGSNQPQHF
CDR3 DNA: TGTGCCAGCAGCCAACCCGGGACAGGTAGCAATCAGCCCCAGCATTTT

V gene: TRBV14
D gene: TRBD2
J gene: TRBJ2-1
clone size: medium-sized
CDR3 length: 18
CDR3 protein: CASSQAYLAGGPLGEQFF
CDR3 DNA: TGTGCCAGCAGCCAAGCCTACCTAGCGGGGGGGCCGCTAGGTGAGCAGTTCTTC

V gene: TRBV5-1
D gene: TRBD2
J gene: TRBJ2-1
clone size: .
CDR3 length: 16
CDR3 protein: CASSPGTSGSYGEQFF
CDR3 DNA: TGCGCCAGCAGCCCCGGGACTAGCGGGAGTTATGGTGAGCAGTTCTTC

V gene: TRBV6-2/TRBV6-3
D gene: .
J gene: TRBJ2-7
clone size: .
CDR3 length: 14
CDR3 protein: CASSYSILAYEQYF
CDR3 DNA: TGTGCCAGCAGTTACTCGATTCTAGCCTACGAGCAGTACTTC

V gene: TRBV27
D gene: TRBD2
J gene: TRBJ2-3
clone size: .
CDR3 length: 19
CDR3 protein: CASRGLAGERFYRTDTQYF
CDR3 DNA: TGTGCCAGCAGAGGACTAGCGGGAGAGCGGTTCTATCGCACAGATACGCAGTATTTT

V gene: TRBV6-2/TRBV6-3
D gene: .
J gene: TRBJ2-2
clone size: few
CDR3 length: 15
CDR3 protein: CASSYLSPNTGELFF
CDR3 DNA: TGTGCCAGCAGTTACCTATCCCCGAACACCGGGGAGCTGTTTTTT

V gene: TRBV19
D gene: TRBD1
J gene: TRBJ1-1
clone size: .
CDR3 length: 13
CDR3 protein: CASSTYRGAEAFF
CDR3 DNA: TGTGCCAGTAGTACCTACAGGGGTGCGGAAGCTTTCTTT

V gene: TRBV7-2
D gene: .
J gene: TRBJ1-2
clone size: .
CDR3 length: 13
CDR3 protein: CASSRGVNYGYTF
CDR3 DNA: TGTGCCAGCAGCCGAGGTGTAAACTATGGCTACACCTTC

V gene: TRBV6-5
D gene: .
J gene: TRBJ1-2
clone size: .
CDR3 length: 16
CDR3 protein: CASSYWGRSNNYGYTF
CDR3 DNA: TGTGCCAGCAGTTACTGGGGGCGCTCGAATAACTATGGCTACACCTTC

V gene: TRBV18
D gene: TRBD1
J gene: TRBJ1-1
clone size: few
CDR3 length: 16
CDR3 protein: CASSPFSGGRYTEAFF
CDR3 DNA: TGTGCCAGCTCACCGTTCTCAGGGGGTAGATACACTGAAGCTTTCTTT